This T cell receptor (beta chain) appears in the sequencing data of a study of shared clonotypes between healthy human individuals. V was clipped by 0 bases and J by 2 bases; unmatched bases: 2. CDR1 and CDR2 (germline): SGHAT, FQNNGV. The CDR3 is 15 amino acids. Generated by immunoSEQ multiplex PCR, the TCRdb table keeps only in-frame clones and is missing some. The repertoire holds some 510,000 clones, with approximately 85% as singletons. V and J are TRBV11-2 and TRBJ2-5; 8 positions match TRBD1. This receptor was obtained from a woman aged 40 to 50 in good health. Some clones in this sample may be carry-over from other donors' samples. The sequencing input was PBMCs. CDR3 in amino acids: CASSLDTGGQETQYF. In DNA, the CDR3 is TGTGCCAGCAGCTTAGATACAGGGGGGCAAGAGACCCAGTACTTC.